The 23 T cell receptor beta chains given below trace back to one sample, sequenced in a study of persistence of HIV-infected CD4 T cells. Sequencing used immunoSEQ version 4 in survey mode. Assay: immunoSEQ multiplex PCR; the TCRdb copy retains only in-frame clones and omits some. The data show about 40,000 clones, with about 80% seen just once and approximately 15% held by the top ten. Overlapping HIV-1 Gag 15-mer peptides at approximately 1 ug per peptide per mL were used. CD40L-negative CD69-negative CD45RO-high memory CD4+ T cells were sorted as populations depleted of antigen-responding cells. These receptors have no identified antigens. This specimen was CD4+ T cells sorted from PBMCs after approximately 19-hour stimulation, taken from a patient who received antiretroviral therapy. Every receptor here comes from an adult man with HIV who was CMV-seropositive.

Here the CDR3 reads CASRQRGREQYF. CDR3 bases: TGTGCCAGCAGACAAAGGGGACGCGAGCAGTACTTC. The rearrangement uses TRBV6-5 and TRBJ2-7; either TRBD1 or TRBD2 may supply D (5 bases each). V lost 6 bases and J 6 bases, leaving 12 bases between the germline ends. Germline CDR1 is MNHEY and CDR2 is SVGAGI. The CDR3 spans 12 residues.

V usage is TRBV19 and J usage is TRBJ1-1, with D uncertain. Germline V CDR1 and CDR2: LNHDA, SQIVND (reference sequence). V gave up 5 bases and J gave up 3 bases, with 16 bases separating them. The CDR3 sequence is 15 residues long. CDR3 bases: TGTGCCAGTAGTCCGCGGGCTACAATGGACACTGAAGCTTTCTTT. Protein product: CASSPRATMDTEAFF.

The chain has TRBV30 and TRBJ1-3; D uncertain. The germline V gene encodes CDR1 GTSNPN and CDR2 SVGIG (reference sequence). This CDR3 contains 14 residues. The germline V and J ends were trimmed by 2 bases and 0 bases, with 8 bases remaining between them. The CDR3 region has the DNA TGTGCCTGGAGTACATCGAGCTCTGGAAACACCATATATTTT. Its translation is CAWSTSSSGNTIYF.

This chain links TRBV18 with TRBJ2-1; 8 bases are a match to TRBD2. The CDR3 spans 17 residues. After removal of 3 bases from V and 2 bases from J, the junction contained 9 bases not matched to a gene. CDR1 is KGHSH, CDR2 LQKENI, per germline. This chain's CDR3 is CASSPGLGITTYNEQFF. The CDR3 DNA is TGTGCCAGCTCACCGGGACTAGGGATTACTACCTACAATGAGCAGTTCTTC.

The chain couples TRBV7-9 to TRBJ1-2, with D perhaps TRBD1 (6 bases). The CDR3 is 13 amino acids. Looked up from germline, CDR1 is SEHNR and CDR2 is FQNEAQ (reference sequence). Trimming took 5 bases from V and 6 from J, leaving 13 bases between them. The CDR3 sequence: CASSPTGFHGYTF. CDR3 nucleotide sequence: TGTGCCAGCAGCCCAACAGGGTTTCATGGCTACACCTTC.

V gene TRBV4-3 combines with J gene TRBJ2-7, with D perhaps matching TRBD1 or TRBD2 (5 bases each). V lost 0 bases, J lost 7 bases, and 16 bases lay in between. This CDR3 region has 15 residues. Per germline, CDR1 LGHNA and CDR2 YSLEER. CDR3 sequence (DNA): TGCGCCAGCAGCCAAGAAAATCTGTGGGGGAAAGAGCAGTACTTC. Residues: CASSQENLWGKEQYF.

V gene TRBV10-3 combines with J gene TRBJ2-5; D gene unclear. The CDR3 is 13 amino acids. Germline CDR1 and CDR2: ENHRY and SYGVKD. V lost 10 bases and J 0 bases, leaving 12 bases between the germline ends. This CDR3 is CATRETNQETQYF. In DNA form, the CDR3 reads TGTGCCACGAGAGAAACCAACCAAGAGACCCAGTACTTC.

J is TRBJ1-5 and V is TRBV27, with D possibly being TRBD1 (5 bases). Trimming pared 4 bases from V and 3 bases from J, leaving 16 bases between. This CDR3 has 16 amino acids. Germline V gene sequence: CDR1 MNHEY, CDR2 SMNVEV (reference sequence). Written as DNA, the CDR3 is TGTGCCAGCAGTTCCACCGGGGGACTTCACAATCAGCCCCAGCATTTT. It is translated as CASSSTGGLHNQPQHF.

The chain has TRBV15 and TRBJ1-6; no definite D call. There are 14 residues in the CDR3. V was pared by 9 bases and J by 0 bases, with 9 bases between. Germline V gene data show CDR1 as LNHNV and CDR2 as YYDKDF (reference sequence). The CDR3 spells CATKGSSYNSPLHF. CDR3 coding DNA: TGTGCCACGAAAGGAAGCTCCTATAATTCACCCCTCCACTTT.

This clone appeared a few times. The rearrangement links TRBV14 to TRBJ1-1; weak D call: TRBD1 (6 bases). This CDR3 has 14 residues. The germline V gene has CDR1 SGHDN and CDR2 FVKESK. V dropped 6 bases and J dropped 1 base, with 12 bases sitting between them. CDR3 amino acids: CASRWGGRNTEAFF. CDR3 nucleotide sequence: TGTGCCAGCAGGTGGGGGGGCCGGAACACTGAAGCTTTCTTT.

The chain joins TRBV4-3 to TRBJ1-1; TRBD1 is a possible D gene (6 bases). CDR3 length: 15 residues. Trimming cost V 0 bases and J 3 bases, with 11 bases left between them. Per the germline V gene, CDR1 is LGHNA and CDR2 is YSLEER. The DNA for the CDR3 is TGCGCCAGCAGCCAAGAAATAGGGGGGGACACTGAAGCTTTCTTT. Its protein is CASSQEIGGDTEAFF.

The chain links TRBV5-5 to TRBJ2-7; 8 nucleotides match TRBD1. CDR1 SGHKS and CDR2 YYEKEE come from the germline V gene (reference sequence). Unmatched junction bases numbered 5, after V lost 1 base and J lost 5 bases. CDR3 length: 14 residues. DNA of the CDR3: TGTGCCAGCAGCTTGAGAGACAGGGGCCACGAGCAGTACTTC. It encodes CASSLRDRGHEQYF. Full variable domain (remainder filled in from reference TRBV5-5 and TRBJ2-7): DAGVTQSPTHLIKTRGQQVTLRCSPISGHKSVSWYQQVLGQGPQFIFQYYEKEERGRGNFPDRFSARQFPNYSSELNVNALLLGDSALYLCASSLRDRGHEQYFGPGTRLTVT.

The CDR3 protein is CASSYSRPNTGELFF. The CDR3 coding sequence is TGTGCCAGCAGTTACAGCCGACCGAACACCGGGGAGCTGTTTTTT. V gene TRBV6-5 combines with J gene TRBJ2-2; no firm D call. Deletions cut 2 bases from V and 0 bases from J, with 7 bases between. Germline CDR1 and CDR2: MNHEY and SVGAGI. The CDR3 spans 15 residues.

The V gene is TRBV10-3, the J gene TRBJ1-5; D ambiguous. CDR3 length: 16 amino acids. CDR1 ENHRY and CDR2 SYGVKD come from the germline V gene. V gave up 0 bases and J gave up 0 bases, with 9 bases separating them. The CDR3 bases are TGTGCCATCAGTGAGTCGATGGGGAATAGCAATCAGCCCCAGCATTTT. Translation gives CAISESMGNSNQPQHF.

This chain joins TRBV3-1 (or the pseudogene TRBV3-2) and TRBJ1-2; 11 nucleotides agree with TRBD1. Germline lookup yields CDR1 LGHDT and CDR2 YNNKEL (reference sequence). Trimming at V came to 2 bases and at J to 1 base, leaving 12 bases not matched to a gene. The CDR3 runs 19 residues. The chain's CDR3 is CASSQSDRGLVYGNYGYTF. DNA for the CDR3: TGTGCCAGCAGCCAATCGGACAGGGGGCTAGTTTATGGTAACTATGGCTACACCTTC.

The chain combines TRBV11-2 with TRBJ2-5, with a tentative D call TRBD1 (5 bases). Germline CDR1 reads SGHAT; CDR2 reads FQNNGV. This CDR3 region has 14 residues. Trimming removed 1 base from V and 5 bases from J, with 11 bases in between. The CDR3 sequence is CASSLVGVRETQYF. The CDR3 nucleotides read TGTGCCAGCAGCTTAGTAGGGGTACGGGAGACCCAGTACTTC.

This clone came up once. The V call is TRBV19, the J call TRBJ2-3, with 7 bases fitting TRBD2. This CDR3 is 16 amino acids long. The V gene's germline CDR1 is LNHDA and CDR2 SQIVND (reference sequence). The trim removed 7 bases at V and 2 bases at J, leaving 12 bases unmatched. CDR3 in DNA: TGTGCCAGTAAGATAACTGCGCGGGGGAACACAGATACGCAGTATTTT. Amino acid sequence: CASKITARGNTDTQYF.

The rearrangement joins TRBV30 to TRBJ1-2; unclear D gene. Trimming took 1 base from V and 4 from J, leaving 7 bases between them. The CDR3 has 12 residues. Per germline, CDR1 GTSNPN and CDR2 SVGIG (reference sequence). As DNA, the CDR3 is TGTGCCTGGAGTGGAGGCGGCTATGGCTACACCTTC. Translation gives CAWSGGGYGYTF.

This clone showed up just a few times. The gene calls are TRBV19 and TRBJ1-2; D remains unclear. The CDR3 totals 12 residues. The germline CDR1 and CDR2 sequences are LNHDA and SQIVND (reference sequence). The V and J ends lost 1 base and 9 bases respectively, with 9 bases between them. The CDR3 reads CASSIGSPRYTF. In DNA, the CDR3 is TGTGCCAGTAGTATAGGGAGCCCGCGCTACACCTTC.

The rearrangement links TRBV18 to TRBJ1-1; D ambiguous. Germline values: CDR1 KGHSH, CDR2 LQKENI. With 2 bases removed from V and 5 bases from J, the gap between germline ends came to 12 bases. This CDR3 is 14 amino acids long. DNA for the CDR3: TGTGCCAGCTCACCAGGGGAATCGGGAACTGAAGCTTTCTTT. Translating it yields CASSPGESGTEAFF.

The gene calls are TRBV28 and TRBJ2-2, with 8 bases identical to TRBD2. CDR3 length equals 15 residues. Per the germline V gene, CDR1 is MDHEN and CDR2 is SYDVKM. J lost 6 bases, V lost 6 bases, and 9 bases had no gene match. The CDR3 DNA reads TGTGCCAGCAGCCCCAGCGGGAGTACTCCCGGGGAGCTGTTTTTT. Residues: CASSPSGSTPGELFF.

The rearrangement links TRBV6-2 or TRBV6-3 to TRBJ2-1; the D gene is possibly TRBD2 (6 bases). The CDR3 is made up of 17 amino acids. V lost 4 bases and J 8 bases, leaving 24 bases between the germline ends. CDR1 and CDR2 from the germline V gene are MNHEY and SVGEGT. CDR3 loop: CASSWGGVGEALDEQFF. The CDR3 DNA sequence: TGTGCCAGCAGTTGGGGAGGAGTGGGAGAGGCTTTAGATGAGCAGTTCTTC.

This clone was detected only a few times. This chain joins TRBV5-1 and TRBJ1-3; D unclear. The germline CDR1 and CDR2 sequences are SGHRS and YFSETQ. The CDR3 runs to 15 residues. V dropped 0 bases and J dropped 3 bases, with 10 bases sitting between them. This CDR3 is CASSLGLSGGNTIYF. The CDR3, as DNA: TGCGCCAGCAGCTTGGGGCTTTCGGGTGGAAACACCATATATTTT. The entire variable domain, with the rest obtained from reference TRBV5-1 and TRBJ1-3, is as follows: KAGVTQTPRYLIKTRGQQVTLSCSPISGHRSVSWYQQTPGQGLQFLFEYFSETQRNKGNFPGRFSGRQFSNSRSEMNVSTLELGDSALYLCASSLGLSGGNTIYFGEGSWLTVV.